The 27 T cell receptor beta chains below come from one sample, sequenced in a study of technical replicates of blood from a handful of donors. The table came from immunoSEQ multiplex PCR; TCRdb's copy has only in-frame clones and leaves some out. The sample has 55,000 to 65,000 clones, 80% to 95% seen once; the top ten hold less than 4.5%. The material sequenced was PBMCs. The receptors were gathered from a human donor in good health. Some clones in this sample may be carry-over from other donors' samples.

This sequence joins TRBV19 and TRBJ2-1; 7 nucleotides match TRBD2. The germline CDR1 and CDR2 sequences are LNHDA and SQIVND (reference sequence). V shed 5 bases, J shed 7 bases, and the junction held 14 bases outside the gene matches. The CDR3 consists of 16 residues. Here the CDR3 DNA reads TGTGCCAGTAGTCCGACAGAGACTAGCATTTTAAATGAGCAGTTCTTC. Amino acids: CASSPTETSILNEQFF.

V usage is TRBV4-1 and J usage is TRBJ1-2; the D gene is possibly TRBD1 (5 bases). The V and J ends lost 9 bases and 2 bases respectively, with 13 bases between them. Per germline, CDR1 MGHRA and CDR2 YSYEKL. There are 13 residues in the CDR3. CDR3: CASRPGGNYGYTF. The DNA for the CDR3 is TGCGCCAGTAGGCCTGGGGGGAACTATGGCTACACCTTC.

V and J are TRBV5-8 and TRBJ2-3; TRBD2 agrees at 12 bases. The CDR3 is 16 amino acids. CDR1 and CDR2 (germline): SGHTS, YDEGEE. V gave up 0 bases and J gave up 4 bases; unmatched junction bases: 3. As DNA, the CDR3 is TGTGCCAGCAGCTTGGGACTAGCGGGGGCAGCAGATACGCAGTATTTT. It translates to CASSLGLAGAADTQYF.

The V and J genes are TRBV4-2 and TRBJ1-2, with 8 nucleotides matching TRBD1. The CDR3 length is 19 residues. CDR1 and CDR2 (germline): LGHNA, YNFKEQ. Trimming cost V 2 bases and J 3 bases; bases outside gene matches: 17. The CDR3 nucleotides read TGTGCCAGCAGCCAATTAATATTCGTCCGGGACAGGACAGACTATGGCTACACCTTC. Translation: CASSQLIFVRDRTDYGYTF.

V is TRBV15 and J is TRBJ2-3; unclear D gene. CDR1 and CDR2 (germline): LNHNV, YYDKDF (reference sequence). The length of the CDR3 is 13 residues. V lost 0 bases, J lost 5 bases, and 6 bases lay in between. CDR3 sequence (DNA): TGTGCCACCAGCAGAGATCGTCTAGATACGCAGTATTTT. Residues: CATSRDRLDTQYF.

The chain carries TRBV5-1 and TRBJ2-2; 9 nucleotides match TRBD2. V lost 0 bases to trimming and J lost 0 bases; unmatched junction nucleotides: 3. Germline lookup yields CDR1 SGHRS and CDR2 YFSETQ. CDR3 length: 17 residues. The CDR3 nucleotides are TGCGCCAGCAGCTTGGCTAGCGGGGACGCGAACACCGGGGAGCTGTTTTTT. As protein: CASSLASGDANTGELFF.

This chain uses TRBV4-1 with TRBJ1-4, with 9 bases matching TRBD1. Looked up from germline, CDR1 is MGHRA and CDR2 is YSYEKL. V was clipped by 4 bases and J by 5 bases; unmatched bases: 5. The CDR3 covers 15 residues. In nucleotides, the CDR3 is TGCGCCAGCAGCCGAGGGGACAGGGAGAATGAAAAACTGTTTTTT. This codes for CASSRGDRENEKLFF.

This clone was seen just once. This chain connects TRBV4-1 to TRBJ2-5; maybe TRBD1 (5 bases). The CDR3 spans 14 residues. The germline CDR1 and CDR2 sequences are MGHRA and YSYEKL. The V and J ends lost 4 bases and 2 bases respectively, with 11 bases between them. CDR3 DNA: TGCGCCAGCAGCCCCCAGGGTTATCAAGAGACCCAGTACTTC. This translates into CASSPQGYQETQYF.

V gene TRBV6-6 combines with J gene TRBJ1-5, with D possibly TRBD1 on 5 matching bases. V lost 2 bases, J lost 7 bases, and 12 bases lay in between. This CDR3 is built from 14 residues. CDR1 is MNHNY, CDR2 SVGAGI, per germline (reference sequence). Here the CDR3 reads CASSYGGDGQPQHF. For the CDR3, the DNA is TGTGCCAGCAGTTACGGAGGGGACGGACAGCCCCAGCATTTT.

CDR3 amino acids: CAWSPAGETQYF. The DNA for the CDR3 is TGTGCCTGGAGTCCAGCCGGGGAGACCCAGTACTTC. The J gene is TRBJ2-5, the V gene TRBV30, with unresolved D. Germline CDR1 and CDR2: GTSNPN and SVGIG (reference sequence). V was cut by 2 bases and J by 5 bases, with 9 bases left in between. The CDR3 has 12 residues.

The chain employs TRBV25-1 and TRBJ2-3; a possible D gene is TRBD2 (6 bases). The germline V gene encodes CDR1 MGHDK and CDR2 SYGVNS. CDR3 size: 13 residues. Between the trimmed V and J ends, which lost 7 bases and 2 bases, there was a span of 10 bases. The CDR3 loop reads CASKREITDTQYF. As DNA, the CDR3 is TGTGCCAGCAAACGGGAGATCACAGATACGCAGTATTTT. The full variable domain, rest sourced from reference TRBV25-1 and TRBJ2-3, is EADIYQTPRYLVIGTGKKITLECSQTMGHDKMYWYQQDPGMELHLIHYSYGVNSTEKGDLSSESTVSRIRTEHFPLTLESARPSHTSQYLCASKREITDTQYFGPGTRLTVL.

The rearrangement links TRBV7-9 to TRBJ1-1; D not resolved. The CDR3 has 15 residues. Germline CDR1 reads SEHNR; CDR2 reads FQNEAQ (reference sequence). V was cut by 4 bases and J by 1 base, with 13 bases left in between. The CDR3 DNA follows: TGTGCCAGCAGCTCAAAGGGAGGCTCGAACACTGAAGCTTTCTTT. Translating it yields CASSSKGGSNTEAFF.

The chain recombines TRBV2 with TRBJ1-3, with a tentative D call TRBD1 (6 bases). V gave up 11 bases and J gave up 0 bases, with 14 bases separating them. The CDR3 covers 14 residues. In germline, CDR1 is SNHLY, CDR2 FYNNEI. In nucleotides, the CDR3 is TGTGCCTCAACGGGGGGCCTCTCTGGAAACACCATATATTTT. Translating gives CASTGGLSGNTIYF.

The J gene is TRBJ1-5, the V gene TRBV7-6; D remains unclear. The germline V gene has CDR1 SGHVS and CDR2 FNYEAQ. Trimming left V 5 bases short and J 3 bases short, with 5 bases between. The CDR3 spans 12 residues. CDR3 residues: CASSKLNQPQHF. For the CDR3, the DNA is TGTGCCAGCAGCAAACTCAATCAGCCCCAGCATTTT.

The rearrangement links TRBV6-8 to TRBJ2-7; 7 positions agree with TRBD2. This CDR3 spans 14 amino acids. The V gene's germline CDR1 is MNHGY and CDR2 SAAAGT. V trimming: 2 bases; J trimming: 5 bases; junction bases outside the gene matches: 6. The CDR3 DNA reads TGTGCCAGCAGTTACGGGGGGGACTTCGACGAGCAGTACTTC. It codes for CASSYGGDFDEQYF.

The chain joins TRBV19 to TRBJ1-5; D unresolved. Germline assignment: CDR1 LNHDA and CDR2 SQIVND (reference sequence). Trimming stripped 7 bases from V and 0 bases from J, with 7 bases between. CDR3 length: 13 amino acids. CDR3: CASNFYSNQPQHF. CDR3 nucleotides: TGTGCCAGTAATTTCTATAGCAATCAGCCCCAGCATTTT.

The chain couples TRBV14 to TRBJ2-2; 10 positions match TRBD1. The CDR3 contains 17 residues. Germline CDR1 is SGHDN and CDR2 is FVKESK. Trimming at V came to 4 bases and at J to 3 bases, leaving 8 bases not matched to a gene. CDR3 DNA sequence: TGTGCCAGCAGCCGACGGCTAGGACAGGGGGACACCGGGGAGCTGTTTTTT. Its translation: CASSRRLGQGDTGELFF.

The chain carries TRBV7-8 and TRBJ2-3; D is undetermined. This CDR3 has 12 amino acids. Trimming stripped 1 base from V and 9 bases from J, with 8 bases between. Germline CDR1 reads SGHVS; CDR2 reads FQNEAQ. CDR3 sequence reads: CASSLEPQTQYF. The CDR3 region has the DNA TGTGCCAGCAGCTTAGAGCCTCAAACGCAGTATTTT.

V gene TRBV5-1 combines with J gene TRBJ1-3; 9 bases agree with TRBD1. The germline V gene encodes CDR1 SGHRS and CDR2 YFSETQ. After removal of 0 bases from V and 3 bases from J, the junction contained 1 base not matched to a gene. The CDR3 has 15 residues. Written as DNA, the CDR3 is TGCGCCAGCAGCTTGGGGGACAGGGTTGGAAACACCATATATTTT. Translation gives CASSLGDRVGNTIYF. The full variable domain, its missing parts supplied by reference TRBV5-1 and TRBJ1-3, is KAGVTQTPRYLIKTRGQQVTLSCSPISGHRSVSWYQQTPGQGLQFLFEYFSETQRNKGNFPGRFSGRQFSNSRSEMNVSTLELGDSALYLCASSLGDRVGNTIYFGEGSWLTVV.

The rearrangement uses TRBV5-6 and TRBJ1-2; D perhaps matches TRBD1 (6 bases). Trimming stripped 7 bases from V and 8 bases from J, with 33 bases between. Germline loops: CDR1 SGHDT, CDR2 YYEEEE. CDR3 size: 18 residues. CDR3 coding DNA: TGTGCCAGCCTGATTTCTTCAGGATCGCGGGGGAAAAGGGGGGGCTACACCTTC. Amino acids: CASLISSGSRGKRGGYTF.

The rearrangement uses TRBV19 and TRBJ1-1; maybe TRBD1 (6 bases). The CDR3 has 14 residues. Trimming took off 5 bases at V and 6 bases at J, with 16 bases between the two ends. Germline loops: CDR1 LNHDA, CDR2 SQIVND (reference sequence). Here the CDR3 DNA reads TGTGCCAGTAGTCAGGACAGCCCGATGTCTGAAGCTTTCTTT. This sequence encodes CASSQDSPMSEAFF.

The chain links TRBV5-1 to TRBJ2-2; TRBD2 matches 11 bases. V shed 0 bases, J shed 4 bases, and the junction held 2 bases outside the gene matches. Germline V gene sequence: CDR1 SGHRS, CDR2 YFSETQ. This CDR3 has 16 residues. This CDR3 reads CASSLVLAGGTGELFF. In nucleotides, the CDR3 is TGCGCCAGCAGCTTGGTGCTAGCGGGAGGCACCGGGGAGCTGTTTTTT.

V usage is TRBV7-8 and J usage is TRBJ1-1, with D uncertain. This CDR3 has 13 amino acids. V shed 3 bases and J shed 6 bases, with 11 bases lying between them. The germline V gene has CDR1 SGHVS and CDR2 FQNEAQ. The CDR3 loop is CASSFGKRAEAFF. In DNA, the CDR3 is TGTGCCAGCAGCTTCGGGAAGAGGGCTGAAGCTTTCTTT.

The V and J genes are TRBV7-2 and TRBJ2-2; weak D call: TRBD2 (6 bases). The CDR3 is 15 amino acids. CDR1 and CDR2 (germline): SGHTA, FQGNSA. Trimming cost V 6 bases and J 0 bases, with 11 bases left between them. The CDR3 reads CASRDWGANTGELFF. The CDR3 nucleotides read TGTGCCAGCAGGGACTGGGGGGCGAACACCGGGGAGCTGTTTTTT.

This clone was found once. The chain uses TRBV11-1 and TRBJ1-4; D possibly corresponds to TRBD1 (6 bases). The V gene lost 2 bases and the J gene lost 3 bases, with 10 bases spanning the gap. The CDR3 contains 15 residues. Germline V CDR1 and CDR2: SGHAT, FQDESV (reference sequence). The CDR3 region is CASSLQGGANEKLFF. Here the CDR3 DNA reads TGTGCCAGCAGCTTACAAGGGGGAGCTAATGAAAAACTGTTTTTT.

V and J are TRBV5-1 and TRBJ2-7; 9 bases line up with TRBD2. The CDR3 contains 14 residues. J gave up 7 bases and V 2 bases, and 7 bases lay outside the gene matches. CDR1 and CDR2 (germline): SGHRS, YFSETQ. CDR3 DNA: TGCGCCAGCAGCTTCAGCGGGGGGCGGGAAGAGCAGTACTTC. This gives the protein CASSFSGGREEQYF.

V usage is TRBV4-3 and J usage is TRBJ1-3, with D unresolved. V lost 4 bases and J 0 bases, leaving 10 bases between the germline ends. The CDR3 consists of 15 residues. Per germline, CDR1 LGHNA and CDR2 YSLEER. The CDR3 bases are TGCGCCAGCAGCCTAAGATTGAGCTCTGGAAACACCATATATTTT. It yields the protein CASSLRLSSGNTIYF.